This T cell receptor beta chain is drawn from a study of blood T cell repertoires in COVID-19. Assay: immunoSEQ multiplex PCR; the TCRdb copy retains only in-frame clones and omits some. The sample shows around 230,000 clones, 65% to 85% of them seen only once. Germline V lookup: CDR1 DFQATT, CDR2 SNEGSKA (reference sequence). The CDR3 runs 14 residues. V was shortened by 3 bases and J by 2 bases, with 11 bases between the two germline ends. Sequencing was carried out using peripheral blood. The sequence was collected from a woman in her forties or fifties with acute or convalescent COVID-19. The chain uses TRBV20-1 and TRBJ1-5; the D gene is possibly TRBD1 (5 bases). CDR3 region: CSASGIGGNQPQHF. The CDR3 bases are TGCAGTGCTAGTGGTATAGGGGGCAATCAGCCCCAGCATTTT.